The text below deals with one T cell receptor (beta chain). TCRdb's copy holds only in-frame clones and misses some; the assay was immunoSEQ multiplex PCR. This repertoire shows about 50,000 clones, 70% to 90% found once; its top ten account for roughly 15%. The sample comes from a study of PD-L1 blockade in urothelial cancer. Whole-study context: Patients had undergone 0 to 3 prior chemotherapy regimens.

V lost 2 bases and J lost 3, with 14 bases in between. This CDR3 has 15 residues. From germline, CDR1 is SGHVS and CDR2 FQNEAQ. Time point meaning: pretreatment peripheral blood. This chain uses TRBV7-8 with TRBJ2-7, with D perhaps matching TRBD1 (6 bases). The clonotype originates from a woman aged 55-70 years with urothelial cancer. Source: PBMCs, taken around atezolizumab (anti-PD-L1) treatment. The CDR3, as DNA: TGTGCCAGCAGCTTATCCATGGGGGCCCACTACGAGCAGTACTTC. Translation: CASSLSMGAHYEQYF. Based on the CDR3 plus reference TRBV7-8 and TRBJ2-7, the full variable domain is GAGVSQSPRYKVAKRGQDVALRCDPISGHVSLFWYQQALGQGPEFLTYFQNEAQLDKSGLPSDRFFAERPEGSVSTLKIQRTQQEDSAVYLCASSLSMGAHYEQYFGPGTRLTVT.